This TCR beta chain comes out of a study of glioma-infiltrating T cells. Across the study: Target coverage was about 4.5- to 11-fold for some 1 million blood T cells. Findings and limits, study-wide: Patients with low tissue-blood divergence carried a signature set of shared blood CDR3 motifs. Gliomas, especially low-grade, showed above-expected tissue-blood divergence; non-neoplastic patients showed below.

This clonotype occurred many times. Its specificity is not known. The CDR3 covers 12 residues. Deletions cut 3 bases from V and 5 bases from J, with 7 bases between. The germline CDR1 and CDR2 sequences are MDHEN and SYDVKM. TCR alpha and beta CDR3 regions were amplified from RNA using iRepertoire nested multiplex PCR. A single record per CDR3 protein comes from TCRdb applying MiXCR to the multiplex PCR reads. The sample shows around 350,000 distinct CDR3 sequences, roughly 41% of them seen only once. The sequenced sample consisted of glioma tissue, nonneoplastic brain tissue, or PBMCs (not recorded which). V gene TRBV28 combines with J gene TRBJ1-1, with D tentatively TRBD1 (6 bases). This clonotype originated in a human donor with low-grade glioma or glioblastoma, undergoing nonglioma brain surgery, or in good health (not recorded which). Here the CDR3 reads CASSFGTTEAFF. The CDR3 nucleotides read TGTGCCAGCAGTTTCGGGACAACTGAAGCTTTCTTT.